The rows below give T cell receptor beta chains drawn from one sample of a study of immune characterization of retroperitoneal liposarcoma. MiXCR was run by TCRdb on the PCR reads, yielding one entry per CDR3 protein. The table includes some 20,000 distinct CDR3 sequences, around 38% detected once. The sequenced material came from blood. Receptor source: a male donor with retroperitoneal liposarcoma. Both conserved end residues are part of each CDR3. Part of the rows lack a size; the others show once, few, many or a class for expanded clones.

V	size	J	CDR3
TRBV7-2	once	TRBJ2-2	CASSVGLAFTGELFF
TRBV6-6	.	.	CASTDLGGGARGYEQYF
TRBV28	many	TRBJ2-1	CASRTDRTISSYNEQFF
TRBV7-2	.	TRBJ1-1	CASSTPPWRENTEAFF
TRBV7-2	.	.	CASSLGQDLYNEQYF
TRBV6-1	.	.	CASNPRGDEQYF
TRBV27	medium-sized	TRBJ2-1	CASSFSGEQFF
TRBV7-8	many	TRBJ1-5	CASSWDFVQPQHF
TRBV14	.	.	CASSLQGGRETQYF
TRBV7-2	.	TRBJ1-2	CASSSRQGDGYTF
TRBV4-1	.	TRBJ2-6	CACSQDQGSGANVLTF
TRBV7-8	.	TRBJ2-7	CASSLARTGFGGQGVGYEQYF
TRBV6-1	many	TRBJ2-1	CASTINYEQFF
TRBV6-1	many	TRBJ1-1	CASSEAGGLLEAFF
TRBV28	.	.	CASRTTGLGEQYF
TRBV7-8	medium-sized	TRBJ2-5	CASSANRRGAQYQETQYF
TRBV18	.	TRBJ2-3	CASSLGPDTQYF
TRBV6-1	.	TRBJ1-3	CASGTGSSGNTIYF
TRBV11-3	.	TRBJ2-2	CANSFSGLAENTGELFF
TRBV6-5	.	TRBJ1-2	CASSYSTGKFVNYGYTF
TRBV7-8	medium-sized	TRBJ2-4	CASSLTRENIQYF
TRBV12-5	once	TRBJ2-3	CASGLSPGQGWTDTQYF
TRBV6-6	few	.	CASRWGYNEQYF
TRBV6-4	many	TRBJ2-1	CASSEGTSANEQFF
TRBV11-3	.	TRBJ1-2	CASSGGGSMGSGYTF
TRBV6-1	.	TRBJ1-6	CASHTSSYNSPLHF
TRBV28	few	TRBJ2-1	CASSFGGPQAEQFF
TRBV27	.	TRBJ2-3	CASSSHSTDTQYF
TRBV6-6	.	TRBJ1-5	CASRLQGNQPQHF
TRBV28	.	TRBJ2-1	CATITGGAHEQFF
TRBV12-3/TRBV12-4	many	TRBJ2-2	CASSFSGRGTGELFF
TRBV6-1	many	TRBJ2-3	CASETSGGDTQYF
TRBV10-1	.	TRBJ2-2	CASSESAGDTGELFF
TRBV6-5	.	TRBJ2-3	CASSYAGGDTQYF
TRBV11-3	many	TRBJ2-7	CASSSNPGRSSYEQYF
TRBV7-9	medium-sized	TRBJ2-7	CASSKWQGSSYEQYF
TRBV10-3	.	TRBJ2-4	CAIRKLAGDYNEQYF
TRBV12-3/TRBV12-4	.	TRBJ2-7	CASSLFAGEPKYF
TRBV12-3/TRBV12-4	many	TRBJ2-1	CASSFGSGGDEQFF
TRBV6-1	.	TRBJ2-1	CASSQRGNEQFF
TRBV6-1	.	.	CASSRTGFETQYF
TRBV6-1	many	TRBJ2-3	CASSPLAGESGTQYF
TRBV7-2	.	TRBJ2-5	CASSLVASGASGGQETQYF
TRBV7-2	many	TRBJ1-2	CASSLARAAHYGYTF
TRBV10-1	.	.	CASSREDPPGYNEQYF
TRBV6-8	.	TRBJ1-5	CASKVWNQPQHF
TRBV6-4	many	TRBJ2-3	CASSDPTGGPDTQYF
TRBV5-4	.	TRBJ2-3	CASSRGGGGSTDTQYF
TRBV7-8	medium-sized	TRBJ2-1	CASSSSGETQFF
TRBV11-3	.	.	CASSLSFGNYNEQYF
TRBV7-9	.	TRBJ2-1	CASSTPGDEQFF
TRBV27	medium-sized	TRBJ2-1	CASSTGGSGEQFF
TRBV6-5	.	TRBJ1-5	CASSEAGGSCNQPQHF
TRBV7-6	.	.	CASSKGRSYNEQYF
TRBV6-6	many	.	CASSYSGQGNEQYF